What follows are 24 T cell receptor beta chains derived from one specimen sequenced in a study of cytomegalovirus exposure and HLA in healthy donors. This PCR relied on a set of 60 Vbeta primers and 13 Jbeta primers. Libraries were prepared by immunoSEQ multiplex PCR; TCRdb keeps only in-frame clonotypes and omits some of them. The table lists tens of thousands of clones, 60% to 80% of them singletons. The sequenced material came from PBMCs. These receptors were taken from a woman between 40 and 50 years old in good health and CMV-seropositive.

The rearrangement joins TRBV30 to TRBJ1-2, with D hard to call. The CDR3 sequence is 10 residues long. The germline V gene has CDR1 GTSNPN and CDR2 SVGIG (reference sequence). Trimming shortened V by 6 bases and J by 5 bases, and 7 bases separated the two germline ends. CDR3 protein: CACSQYGYTF. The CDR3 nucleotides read TGTGCCTGTTCTCAGTATGGCTACACCTTC.

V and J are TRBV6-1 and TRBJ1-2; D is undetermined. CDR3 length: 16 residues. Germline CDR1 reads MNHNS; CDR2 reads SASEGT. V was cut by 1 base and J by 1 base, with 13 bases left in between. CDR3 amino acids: CASSEGGRDYNYGYTF. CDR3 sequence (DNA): TGTGCCAGCAGTGAAGGTGGTAGAGACTATAACTATGGCTACACCTTC.

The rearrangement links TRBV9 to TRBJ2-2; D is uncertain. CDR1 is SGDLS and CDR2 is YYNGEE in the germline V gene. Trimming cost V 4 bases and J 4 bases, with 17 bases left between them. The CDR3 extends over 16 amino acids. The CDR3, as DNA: TGTGCCAGCAGCACCCGACTCCCGGCCGCCACCGGGGAGCTGTTTTTT. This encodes CASSTRLPAATGELFF.

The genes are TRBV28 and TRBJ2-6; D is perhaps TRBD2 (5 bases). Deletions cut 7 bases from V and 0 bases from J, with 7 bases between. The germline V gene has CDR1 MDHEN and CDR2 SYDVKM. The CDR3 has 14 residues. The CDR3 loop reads CASTEGSGANVLTF. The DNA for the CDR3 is TGTGCCAGCACAGAGGGCTCTGGGGCCAACGTCCTGACTTTC.

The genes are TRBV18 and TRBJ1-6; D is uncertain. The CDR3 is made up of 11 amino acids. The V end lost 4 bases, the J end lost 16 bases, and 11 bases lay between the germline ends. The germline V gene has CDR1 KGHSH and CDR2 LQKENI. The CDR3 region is CASSRGDTLHF. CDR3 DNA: TGTGCCAGCTCACGCGGGGATACGCTCCACTTT. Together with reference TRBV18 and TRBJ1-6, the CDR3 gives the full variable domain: NAGVMQNPRHLVRRRGQEARLRCSPMKGHSHVYWYRQLPEEGLKFMVYLQKENIIDESGMPKERFSAEFPKEGPSILRIQQVVRGDSAAYFCASSRGDTLHFGNGTRLTVT.

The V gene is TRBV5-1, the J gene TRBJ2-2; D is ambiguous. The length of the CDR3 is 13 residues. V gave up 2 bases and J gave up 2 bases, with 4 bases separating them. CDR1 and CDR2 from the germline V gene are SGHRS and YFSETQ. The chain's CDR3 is CASSLANTGELFF. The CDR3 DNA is TGCGCCAGCAGCTTAGCAAACACCGGGGAGCTGTTTTTT.

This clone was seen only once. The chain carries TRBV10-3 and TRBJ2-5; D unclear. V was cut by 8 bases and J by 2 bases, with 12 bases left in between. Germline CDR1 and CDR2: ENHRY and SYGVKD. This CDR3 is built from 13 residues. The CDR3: CAISGVLQETQYF. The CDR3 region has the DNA TGTGCCATCTCCGGAGTCTTACAAGAGACCCAGTACTTC.

CDR3 in DNA: TGTGCCAGCAGCTTGGGCCAGGGCTATGAGCAGTTCTTC. As protein: CASSLGQGYEQFF. J is TRBJ2-1 and V is TRBV5-6; a weak D match, TRBD1 (5 bases). Germline assignment: CDR1 SGHDT and CDR2 YYEEEE. The CDR3 is made up of 13 amino acids. Trimming took off 0 bases at V and 8 bases at J, with 9 bases between the two ends.

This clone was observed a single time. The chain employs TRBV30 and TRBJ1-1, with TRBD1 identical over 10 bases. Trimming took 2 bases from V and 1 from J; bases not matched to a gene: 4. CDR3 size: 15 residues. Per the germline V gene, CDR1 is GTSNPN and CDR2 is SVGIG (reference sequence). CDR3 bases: TGTGCCTGGAGTAGGACAGGGGGAGGGAACACTGAAGCTTTCTTT. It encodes CAWSRTGGGNTEAFF.

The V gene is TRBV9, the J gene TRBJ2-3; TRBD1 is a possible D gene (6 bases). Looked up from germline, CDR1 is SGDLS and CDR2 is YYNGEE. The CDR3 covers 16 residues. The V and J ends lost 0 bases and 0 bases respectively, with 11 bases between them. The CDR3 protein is CASSVVGDISTDTQYF. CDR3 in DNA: TGTGCCAGCAGCGTAGTCGGGGACATTAGCACAGATACGCAGTATTTT. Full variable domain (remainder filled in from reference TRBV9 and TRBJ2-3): DSGVTQTPKHLITATGQRVTLRCSPRSGDLSVYWYQQSLDQGLQFLIQYYNGEERAKGNILERFSAQQFPDLHSELNLSSLELGDSALYFCASSVVGDISTDTQYFGPGTRLTVL.

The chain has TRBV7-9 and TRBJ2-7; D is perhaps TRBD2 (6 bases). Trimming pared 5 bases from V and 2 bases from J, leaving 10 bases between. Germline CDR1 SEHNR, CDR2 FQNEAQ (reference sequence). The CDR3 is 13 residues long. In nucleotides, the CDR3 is TGTGCCAGCAGCCATACGGGAGCCTACGAGCAGTACTTC. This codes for CASSHTGAYEQYF.

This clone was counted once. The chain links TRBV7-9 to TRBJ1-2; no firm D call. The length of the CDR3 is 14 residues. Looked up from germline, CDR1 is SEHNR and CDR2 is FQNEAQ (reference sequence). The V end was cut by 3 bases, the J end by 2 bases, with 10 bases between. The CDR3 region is CASSFSGRNYGYTF. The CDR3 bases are TGTGCCAGCAGCTTTTCAGGAAGAAACTATGGCTACACCTTC. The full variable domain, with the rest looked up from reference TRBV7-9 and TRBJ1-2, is DTGVSQNPRHKITKRGQNVTFRCDPISEHNRLYWYRQTLGQGPEFLTYFQNEAQLEKSRLLSDRFSAERPKGSFSTLEIQRTEQGDSAMYLCASSFSGRNYGYTFGSGTRLTVV.

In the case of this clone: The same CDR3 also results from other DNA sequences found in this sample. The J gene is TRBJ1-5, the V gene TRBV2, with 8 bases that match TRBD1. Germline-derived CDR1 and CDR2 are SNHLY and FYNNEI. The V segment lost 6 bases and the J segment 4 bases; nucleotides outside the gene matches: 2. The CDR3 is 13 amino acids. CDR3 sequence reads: CASSRQGNQPQHF. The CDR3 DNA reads TGTGCCAGCAGCAGACAGGGGAATCAGCCCCAGCATTTT.

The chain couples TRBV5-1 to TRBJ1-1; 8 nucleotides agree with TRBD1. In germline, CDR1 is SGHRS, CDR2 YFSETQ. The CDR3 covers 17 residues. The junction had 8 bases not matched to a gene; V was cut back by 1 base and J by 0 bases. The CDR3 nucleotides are TGCGCCAGCAGCTTGACTGGACAGGGCCTCATGAACACTGAAGCTTTCTTT. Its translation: CASSLTGQGLMNTEAFF.

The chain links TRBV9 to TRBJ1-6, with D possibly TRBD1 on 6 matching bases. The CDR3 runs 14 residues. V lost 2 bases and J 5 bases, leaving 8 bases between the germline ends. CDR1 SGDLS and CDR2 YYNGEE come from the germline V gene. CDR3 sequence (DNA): TGTGCCAGCAGCGTGGCAGGGGATAATTCACCCCTCCACTTT. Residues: CASSVAGDNSPLHF.

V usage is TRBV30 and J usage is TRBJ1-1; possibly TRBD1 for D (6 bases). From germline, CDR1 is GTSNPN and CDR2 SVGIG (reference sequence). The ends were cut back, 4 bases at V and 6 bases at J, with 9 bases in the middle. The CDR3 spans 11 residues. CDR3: CAWTPGAEAFF. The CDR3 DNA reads TGTGCCTGGACTCCAGGGGCTGAAGCTTTCTTT.

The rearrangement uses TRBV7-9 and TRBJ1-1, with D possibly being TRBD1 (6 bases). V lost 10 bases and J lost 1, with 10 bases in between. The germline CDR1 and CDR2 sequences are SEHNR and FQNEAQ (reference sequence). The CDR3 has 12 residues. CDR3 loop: CAIRGGNTEAFF. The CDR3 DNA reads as TGTGCCATCCGAGGGGGGAACACTGAAGCTTTCTTT.

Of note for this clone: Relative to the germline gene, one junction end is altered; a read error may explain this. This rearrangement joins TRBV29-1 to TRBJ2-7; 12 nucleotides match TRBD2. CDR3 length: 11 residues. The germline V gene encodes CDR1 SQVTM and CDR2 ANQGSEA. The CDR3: CSARTSGDLQF. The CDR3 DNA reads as TGCAGCGCCCGGACTAGCGGGGACCTCCAGTTC.

This CDR3 is CASSGQGYEQYF. The DNA for the CDR3 is TGTGCCAGCAGCGGACAGGGCTACGAGCAGTACTTC. V usage is TRBV2 and J usage is TRBJ2-7, with 8 bases lining up with TRBD1. Germline CDR1 and CDR2: SNHLY and FYNNEI. The CDR3 totals 12 residues. Trimming took 6 bases from V and 3 from J; bases not matched to a gene: 1.

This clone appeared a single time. The CDR3 sequence is CAWSRVGAYEQYF. For the CDR3, the DNA is TGTGCCTGGAGTCGGGTAGGAGCCTACGAGCAGTACTTC. This rearrangement joins TRBV30 to TRBJ2-7, with D hard to call. The CDR3 is 13 residues long. Germline V gene sequence: CDR1 GTSNPN, CDR2 SVGIG (reference sequence). V lost 2 bases, J lost 2 bases, and 10 bases lay in between. The variable domain in full, with the rest retrieved from reference TRBV30 and TRBJ2-7, is SQTIHQWPATLVQPVGSPLSLECTVEGTSNPNLYWYRQAAGRGLQLLFYSVGIGQISSEVPQNLSASRPQDRQFILSSKKLLLSDSGFYLCAWSRVGAYEQYFGPGTRLTVT.

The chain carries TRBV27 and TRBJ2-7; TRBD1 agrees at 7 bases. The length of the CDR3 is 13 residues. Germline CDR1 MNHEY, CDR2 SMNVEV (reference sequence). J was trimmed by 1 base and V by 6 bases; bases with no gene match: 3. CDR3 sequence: CASSDRASYEQYF. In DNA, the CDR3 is TGTGCCAGCAGCGACAGGGCTTCCTACGAGCAGTACTTC.

The CDR3 DNA sequence: TGTGCCAGCGGGACCGGAAGGACAGGGTTGAGCAATCAGCCCCAGCATTTT. The encoded protein is CASGTGRTGLSNQPQHF. This chain joins TRBV2 and TRBJ1-5, with 8 bases lining up with TRBD1. Trimming at V came to 8 bases and at J to 1 base, leaving 13 bases not matched to a gene. CDR3 length equals 17 residues. Germline CDR1 is SNHLY and CDR2 is FYNNEI.

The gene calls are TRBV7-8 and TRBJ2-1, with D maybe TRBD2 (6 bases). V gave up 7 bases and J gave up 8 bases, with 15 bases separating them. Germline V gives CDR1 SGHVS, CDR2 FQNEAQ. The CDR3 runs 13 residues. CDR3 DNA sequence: TGTGCCAGCAAGAGGAGGGGAGGTTATGAGCAGTTCTTC. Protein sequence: CASKRRGGYEQFF.

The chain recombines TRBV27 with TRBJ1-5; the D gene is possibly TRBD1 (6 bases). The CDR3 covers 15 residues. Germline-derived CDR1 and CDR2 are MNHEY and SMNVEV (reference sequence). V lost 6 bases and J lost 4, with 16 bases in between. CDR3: CASRRNRDKNQPQHF. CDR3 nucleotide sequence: TGTGCCAGCAGACGAAACCGGGACAAAAATCAGCCCCAGCATTTT.